The 4 T cell receptor beta chains below all came from one sample that was sequenced in a study of cytomegalovirus exposure and HLA in healthy donors. Primers for the PCR totalled 60 Vbeta and 13 Jbeta. Sequencing was performed with immunoSEQ multiplex PCR; in TCRdb, only in-frame clones are kept and a portion is missing. This table has some 180,000 clones, about 85% appearing once. Sequenced input: PBMCs. Every receptor here comes from a man younger than 40 in good health and CMV-seropositive.

The table lists this clone with a count of one. The chain recombines TRBV29-1 with TRBJ2-7; 8 positions agree with TRBD2. The DNA end is a closer match to TRBJ2-5, so the J assignment may be wrong. The germline V gene encodes CDR1 SQVTM and CDR2 ANQGSEA. The CDR3 is 13 residues long. CDR3 residues: CSETSGGQETQYF. DNA for the CDR3: TGCAGCGAGACAAGCGGGGGTCAAGAGACCCAGTACTTC.

The genes are TRBV6-5 and TRBJ1-2; 8 bases fit TRBD1. CDR3 length: 13 amino acids. The V gene's germline CDR1 is MNHEY and CDR2 SVGAGI. The V gene end was trimmed by 8 bases and the J gene end by 8 bases; junction bases not matched to a gene: 10. The CDR3 DNA is TGTGCCAGCGGGATCGGACAGGGCATAGGCTACACCTTC. Encoded protein: CASGIGQGIGYTF.

CDR3 region: CASRSLAGAATGELFF. The CDR3 DNA sequence: TGTGCCAGCAGATCACTAGCGGGAGCTGCCACCGGGGAGCTGTTTTTT. The chain uses TRBV2 and TRBJ2-2; TRBD2 aligns across 11 bases. CDR1 and CDR2 from the germline V gene are SNHLY and FYNNEI. The CDR3 is 16 residues long. V lost 6 bases and J lost 4; bases outside the gene matches: 7.

This clone was observed once. CDR3 loop: CASSFLEGGKRETQYF. Here the CDR3 DNA reads TGTGCCAGCAGTTTCCTGGAGGGAGGGAAAAGGGAGACCCAGTACTTC. The J gene is TRBJ2-5, the V gene TRBV27; 7 bases agree with TRBD2. The germline V gene encodes CDR1 MNHEY and CDR2 SMNVEV (reference sequence). The J segment lost 5 bases and the V segment lost 3 bases, leaving 12 bases of the junction unmatched. CDR3 size: 16 residues.